Listed below are T cell receptor beta chains from one sample, sequenced in a study of blood T cells in healthy people across ages. A single record per CDR3 protein comes from TCRdb applying MiXCR to the 5' RACE reads. The sample holds over 700,000 distinct CDR3 sequences, roughly 50% seen once. The sample comprised blood. The receptors here all came from an elderly man in good health. The CDR3 runs from the conserved cysteine through the conserved F or W. Fields, in order: V gene, D gene, clone size, J gene, CDR3 protein, CDR3 DNA. The D gene is left open where the match is weak. A row's size may be missing; if present it is once, few, many or a size class.

TRBV7-8	TRBD2	.	TRBJ2-5	CASSLTSGSQGETQYF	TGTGCCAGCAGCTTGACTAGCGGGAGTCAGGGAGAGACCCAGTACTTC
TRBV7-8	TRBD2	.	TRBJ2-7	CASSPRPAGDQSYEQYF	TGTGCCAGCAGCCCGAGACCAGCGGGAGATCAGTCCTACGAGCAGTACTTC
TRBV30	.	.	TRBJ1-2	CAWSRQSGGYTF	TGTGCCTGGAGCAGACAGTCTGGTGGCTACACCTTC
TRBV29-1	.	few	TRBJ1-6	CSVGDGNNSPLHF	TGCAGCGTGGGGGACGGGAATAATTCACCCCTCCACTTT
TRBV12-3/TRBV12-4	.	few	TRBJ1-1	CASLRREAFF	TGTGCCAGCCTACGACGCGAAGCTTTCTTT
TRBV6-6	TRBD2	.	TRBJ2-7	CASSYRASGSSYEQYF	TGTGCCAGCAGTTACAGAGCTAGCGGGAGCTCCTACGAGCAGTACTTC
TRBV6-5	.	once	TRBJ2-1	CASSYSPSRPYNEQFF	TGTGCCAGCAGTTACTCGCCTAGCAGGCCCTACAATGAGCAGTTCTTC
TRBV7-9	TRBD2	many	TRBJ2-6	CASSLARGSGSNYAGANVLTF	TGTGCCAGCAGCTTAGCGCGGGGTAGCGGGAGTAACTACGCTGGGGCCAACGTCCTGACTTTC
TRBV28	.	.	TRBJ2-7	CASSFEITLTVSSYEQYF	TGTGCCAGCAGTTTCGAAATCACCCTGACAGTTAGCTCCTACGAGCAGTACTTC
TRBV13	.	few	TRBJ2-7	CASSLGQGLPYEQYF	TGTGCCAGCAGCTTAGGCCAAGGTTTGCCCTACGAGCAGTACTTC
TRBV20-1	.	few	TRBJ2-1	CSAPRVSPYEQFF	TGCAGTGCTCCGCGCGTCTCTCCTTATGAGCAGTTCTTC
TRBV10-3	.	.	TRBJ2-3	CAISESASSSSTDTQYF	TGTGCCATCAGTGAGTCAGCTAGCAGTAGTAGCACAGATACGCAGTATTTT
TRBV29-1	.	.	TRBJ2-2	CSVSKPGLIPGELFF	TGCAGCGTTTCTAAACCGGGACTGATCCCCGGGGAGCTGTTTTTT
TRBV20-1	TRBD2	.	TRBJ2-7	CSARGHYLAGGPYERYF	TGCAGTGCTAGAGGCCACTATCTAGCGGGAGGGCCCTACGAGCGGTACTTC
TRBV7-9	.	few	TRBJ2-3	CASSPPFAGWKDTQYF	TGTGCCAGCAGCCCCCCGTTCGCAGGGTGGAAAGATACGCAGTATTTT
TRBV15	.	.	TRBJ2-3	CATSRQDRVTDTQYF	TGTGCCACCAGCAGACAGGACAGAGTCACAGATACGCAGTATTTT
TRBV2	.	once	TRBJ1-2	CASSRDNNYGYTF	TGTGCCAGCAGCAGGGACAACAACTATGGCTACACCTTC
TRBV7-9	.	.	TRBJ2-3	CASSSPPLASTDTQYF	TGTGCCAGCAGCTCCCCGCCTCTGGCTAGCACAGATACGCAGTATTTT
TRBV12-3/TRBV12-4	TRBD2	few	TRBJ2-7	CASSLKASSGASYEQYF	TGTGCCAGCAGTTTAAAAGCCTCGAGCGGGGCGTCCTACGAGCAGTACTTC
TRBV20-1	.	few	TRBJ1-5	CSAREANQPQHF	TGCAGTGCTAGAGAGGCGAATCAGCCCCAGCATTTT
TRBV29-1	TRBD2	few	TRBJ2-1	CSVDLSASGRAYNEQFF	TGCAGCGTTGACCTTAGCGCTAGCGGGAGGGCCTACAATGAGCAGTTCTTC
TRBV7-9	TRBD1	.	TRBJ1-4	CASRDRGSANEKLFF	TGTGCCAGCCGCGACAGGGGATCGGCTAATGAAAAACTGTTTTTT
TRBV6-5	TRBD2	.	TRBJ2-5	CASRGGLAGEETQYF	TGTGCCAGCAGGGGGGGGCTAGCGGGAGAAGAGACCCAGTACTTC
TRBV20-1	TRBD2	few	TRBJ2-3	CSARGGTSAFTDTQYF	TGCAGTGCTAGAGGGGGGACTAGCGCCTTCACAGATACGCAGTATTTT